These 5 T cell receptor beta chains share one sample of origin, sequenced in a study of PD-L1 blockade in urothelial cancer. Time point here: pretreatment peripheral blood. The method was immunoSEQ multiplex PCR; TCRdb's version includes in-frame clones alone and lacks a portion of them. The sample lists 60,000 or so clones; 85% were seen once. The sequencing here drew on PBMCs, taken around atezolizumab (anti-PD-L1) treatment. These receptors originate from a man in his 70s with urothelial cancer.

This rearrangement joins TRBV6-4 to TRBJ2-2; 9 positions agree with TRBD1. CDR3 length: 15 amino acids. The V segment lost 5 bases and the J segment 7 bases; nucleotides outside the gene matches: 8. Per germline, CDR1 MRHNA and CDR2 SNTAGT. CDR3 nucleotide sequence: TGTGCCAGCAGTACAACAGGGGGCGTCGGCGGGGAGCTGTTTTTT. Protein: CASSTTGGVGGELFF.

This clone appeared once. The CDR3 protein is CATSRRVNPDTGYEQYF. The CDR3 nucleotides are TGTGCCACCAGTAGGCGCGTAAATCCGGACACCGGCTACGAGCAGTACTTC. The V call is TRBV15, the J call TRBJ2-7; perhaps TRBD1 as D (5 bases). Germline CDR1 and CDR2: LNHNV and YYDKDF (reference sequence). The V end was cut by 6 bases, the J end by 3 bases, with 24 bases between. The CDR3 consists of 17 residues. The whole variable domain, remainder taken from reference TRBV15 and TRBJ2-7, is DAMVIQNPRYQVTQFGKPVTLSCSQTLNHNVMYWYQQKSSQAPKLLFHYYDKDFNNEADTPDNFQSRRPNTSFCFLDIRSPGLGDTAMYLCATSRRVNPDTGYEQYFGPGTRLTVT.

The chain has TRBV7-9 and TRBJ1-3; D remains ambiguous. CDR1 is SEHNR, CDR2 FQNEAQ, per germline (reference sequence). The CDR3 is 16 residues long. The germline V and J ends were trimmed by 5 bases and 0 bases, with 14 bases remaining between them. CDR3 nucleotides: TGTGCCAGCAGCCGGCGAGACATCATCTCTGGAAACACCATATATTTT. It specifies CASSRRDIISGNTIYF.

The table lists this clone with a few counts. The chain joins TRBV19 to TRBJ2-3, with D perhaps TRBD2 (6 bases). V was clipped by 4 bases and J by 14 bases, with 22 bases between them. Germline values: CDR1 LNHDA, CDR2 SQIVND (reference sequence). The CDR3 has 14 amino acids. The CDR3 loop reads CASSTTRLGGDAYF. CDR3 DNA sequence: TGTGCCAGTAGTACGACTAGGCTCGGTGGGGACGCGTATTTT.

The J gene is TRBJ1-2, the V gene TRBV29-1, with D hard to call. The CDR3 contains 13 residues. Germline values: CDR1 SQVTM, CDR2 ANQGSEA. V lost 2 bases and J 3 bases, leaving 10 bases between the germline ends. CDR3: CSVESGLDYGYTF. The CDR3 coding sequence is TGCAGCGTTGAATCCGGACTCGACTATGGCTACACCTTC.